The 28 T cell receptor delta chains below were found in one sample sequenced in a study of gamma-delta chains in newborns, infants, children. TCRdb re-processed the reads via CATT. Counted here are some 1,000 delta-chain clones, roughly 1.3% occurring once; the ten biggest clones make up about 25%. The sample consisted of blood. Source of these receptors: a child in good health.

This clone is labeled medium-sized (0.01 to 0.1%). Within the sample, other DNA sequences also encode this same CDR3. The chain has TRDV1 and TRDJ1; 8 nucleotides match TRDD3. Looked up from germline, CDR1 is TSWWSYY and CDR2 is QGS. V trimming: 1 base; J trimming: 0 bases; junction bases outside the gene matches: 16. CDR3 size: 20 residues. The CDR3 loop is CALGEPNPVLGATYTDKLIF. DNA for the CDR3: TGTGCTCTTGGGGAACCCAACCCGGTACTGGGGGCTACGTACACCGATAAACTCATCTTT.

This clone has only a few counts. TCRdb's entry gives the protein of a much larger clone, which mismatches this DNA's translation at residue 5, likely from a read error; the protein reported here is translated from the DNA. CDR3 coding DNA: TGTGCCTGTGACAACCCTGACAGCTCCTGGGACACCCGACAGATGTTTTTC. Translated, it gives CACDNPDSSWDTRQMFF. This chain connects TRDV2 to TRDJ3; D gene ambiguous. CDR3 size: 17 residues. Germline loops: CDR1 GEAIGNYY, CDR2 EKD. V lost 2 bases to trimming and J lost 0 bases, with 10 bases between them.

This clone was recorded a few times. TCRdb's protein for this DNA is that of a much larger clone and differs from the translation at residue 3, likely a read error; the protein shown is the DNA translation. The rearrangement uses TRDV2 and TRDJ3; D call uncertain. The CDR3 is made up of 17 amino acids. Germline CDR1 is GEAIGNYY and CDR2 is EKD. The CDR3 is CASDTPDSSWDTRQMFF. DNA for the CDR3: TGTGCCAGTGACACCCCTGACAGCTCCTGGGACACCCGACAGATGTTTTTC.

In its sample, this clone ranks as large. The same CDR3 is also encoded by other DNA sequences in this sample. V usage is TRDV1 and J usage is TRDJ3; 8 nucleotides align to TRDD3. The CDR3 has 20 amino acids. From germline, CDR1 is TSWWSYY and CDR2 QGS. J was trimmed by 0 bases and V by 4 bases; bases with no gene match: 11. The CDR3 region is CALGAKVLGARSWDTRQMFF. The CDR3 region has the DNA TGTGCTCTTGGGGCCAAAGTACTGGGGGCCCGCTCCTGGGACACCCGACAGATGTTTTTC.

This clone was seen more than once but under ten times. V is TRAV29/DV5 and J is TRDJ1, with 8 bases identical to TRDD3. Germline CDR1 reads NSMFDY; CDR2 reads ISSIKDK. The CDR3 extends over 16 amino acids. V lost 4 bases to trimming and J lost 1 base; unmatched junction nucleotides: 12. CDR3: CAAAATYWGATDKLIF. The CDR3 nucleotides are TGTGCAGCAGCAGCTACCTACTGGGGGGCCACCGATAAACTCATCTTT.

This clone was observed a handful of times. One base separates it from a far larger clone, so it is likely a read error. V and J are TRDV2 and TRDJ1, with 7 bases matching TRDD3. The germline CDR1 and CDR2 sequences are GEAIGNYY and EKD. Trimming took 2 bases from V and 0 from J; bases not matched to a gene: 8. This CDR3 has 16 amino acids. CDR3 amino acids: CACDMLGVPYTDKLIF. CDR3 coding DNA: TGTGCCTGTGACATGCTGGGGGTCCCGTACACCGATAAACTCATCTTT.

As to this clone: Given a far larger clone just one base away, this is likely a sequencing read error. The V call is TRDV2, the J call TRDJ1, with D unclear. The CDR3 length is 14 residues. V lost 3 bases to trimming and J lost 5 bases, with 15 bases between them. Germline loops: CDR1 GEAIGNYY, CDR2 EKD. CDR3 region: CACDALRTMDKLIF. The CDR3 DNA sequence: TGTGCCTGTGACGCATTACGTACGATGGATAAACTCATCTTT.

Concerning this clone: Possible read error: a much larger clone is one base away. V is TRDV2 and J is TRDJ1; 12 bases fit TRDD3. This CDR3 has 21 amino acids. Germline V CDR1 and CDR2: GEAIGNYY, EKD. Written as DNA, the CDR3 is TGTGCCCGTGACACCGTCCCTTTACTGGGGGATACAGGGGCTGAGACCGATAAACTCATCTTT. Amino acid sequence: CARDTVPLLGDTGAETDKLIF.

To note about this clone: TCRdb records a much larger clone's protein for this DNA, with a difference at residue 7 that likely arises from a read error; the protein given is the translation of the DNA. CDR3 protein: CALGPYSLRGYAQGKLIF. For the CDR3, the DNA is TGTGCCTTAGGCCCGTACTCCCTACGGGGATACGCCCAAGGTAAACTCATCTTT. This chain connects TRDV3 to TRDJ1, with 9 bases aligning to TRDD3. V was clipped by 3 bases and J by 7 bases; unmatched bases: 24. Germline V lookup: CDR1 TVYSNPD, CDR2 GDNSRS (reference sequence). The CDR3 spans 18 residues.

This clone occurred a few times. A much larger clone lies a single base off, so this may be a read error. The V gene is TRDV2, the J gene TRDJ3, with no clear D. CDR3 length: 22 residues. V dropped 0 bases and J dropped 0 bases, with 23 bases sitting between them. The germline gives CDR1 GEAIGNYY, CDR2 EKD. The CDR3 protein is CACDTGNLKSPSGSWDTRQMFF. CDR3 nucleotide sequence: TGTGCCTGTGACACCGGAAACCTCAAATCCCCCTCCGGCTCCTGGGACACCCGACAGATGTTTTTC.

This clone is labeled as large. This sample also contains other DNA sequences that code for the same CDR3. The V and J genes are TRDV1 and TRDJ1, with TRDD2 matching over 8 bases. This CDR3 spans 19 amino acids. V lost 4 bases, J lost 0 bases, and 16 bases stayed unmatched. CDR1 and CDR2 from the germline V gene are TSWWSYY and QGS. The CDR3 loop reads CALGASYELSVIYTDKLIF. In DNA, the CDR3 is TGTGCTCTTGGGGCTTCCTACGAGCTGTCGGTAATATACACCGATAAACTCATCTTT.

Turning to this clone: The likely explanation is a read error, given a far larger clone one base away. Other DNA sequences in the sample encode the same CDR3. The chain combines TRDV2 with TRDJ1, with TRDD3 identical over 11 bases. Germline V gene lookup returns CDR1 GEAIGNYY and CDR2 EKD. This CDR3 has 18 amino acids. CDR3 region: CACDTVGDTSVGTDKLIF. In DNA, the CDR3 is TGTGCCTGCGACACCGTGGGGGATACGAGTGTCGGCACCGATAAACTCATCTTT.

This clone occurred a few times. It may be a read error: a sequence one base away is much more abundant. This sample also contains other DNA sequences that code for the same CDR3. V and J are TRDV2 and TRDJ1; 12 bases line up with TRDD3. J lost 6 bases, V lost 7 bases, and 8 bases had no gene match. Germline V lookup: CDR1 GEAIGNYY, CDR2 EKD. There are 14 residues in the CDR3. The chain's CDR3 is CACDAWGIRYKLIF. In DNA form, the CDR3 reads TGTGCCTGCGACGCCTGGGGGATACGTTATAAACTCATCTTT.

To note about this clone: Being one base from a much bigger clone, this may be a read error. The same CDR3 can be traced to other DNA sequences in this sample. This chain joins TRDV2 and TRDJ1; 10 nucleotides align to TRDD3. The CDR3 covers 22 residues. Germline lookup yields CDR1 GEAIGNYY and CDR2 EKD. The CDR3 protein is CACDTGNLLTVLGDFNTDKLIF. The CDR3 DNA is TGCGCCTGTGACACCGGTAACCTGCTTACCGTACTGGGGGATTTCAACACCGATAAACTCATCTTT.

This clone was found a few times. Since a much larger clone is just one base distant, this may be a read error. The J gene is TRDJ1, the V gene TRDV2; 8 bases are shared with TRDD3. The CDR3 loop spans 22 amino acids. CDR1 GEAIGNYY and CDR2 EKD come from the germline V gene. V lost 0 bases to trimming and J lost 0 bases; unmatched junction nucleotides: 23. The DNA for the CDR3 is TGTGCCTGTGACACCGGTAACCTGCTTACCGTACTGGGGGGTTTCAACACCGATAAACTCATCTTT. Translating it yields CACDTGNLLTVLGGFNTDKLIF.

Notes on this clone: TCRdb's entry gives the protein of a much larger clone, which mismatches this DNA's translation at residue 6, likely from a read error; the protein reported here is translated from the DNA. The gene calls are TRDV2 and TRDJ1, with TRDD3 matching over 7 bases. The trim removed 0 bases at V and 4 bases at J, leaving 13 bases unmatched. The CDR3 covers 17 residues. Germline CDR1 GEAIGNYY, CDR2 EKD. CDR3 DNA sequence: TGTGCCTGTGACACCTTTACTGGGGTCCCAAAGGGCGATAAACTCATCTTT. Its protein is CACDTFTGVPKGDKLIF.

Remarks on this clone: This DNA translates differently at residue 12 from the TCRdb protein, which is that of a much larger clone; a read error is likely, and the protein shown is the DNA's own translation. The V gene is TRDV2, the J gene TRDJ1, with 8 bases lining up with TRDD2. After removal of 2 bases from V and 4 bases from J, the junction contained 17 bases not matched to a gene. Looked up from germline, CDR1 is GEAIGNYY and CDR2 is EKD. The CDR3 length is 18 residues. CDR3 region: CACDILGLPKDADDKLIF. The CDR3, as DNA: TGTGCCTGTGACATACTTGGCCTTCCTAAGGATGCGGACGATAAACTCATCTTT.

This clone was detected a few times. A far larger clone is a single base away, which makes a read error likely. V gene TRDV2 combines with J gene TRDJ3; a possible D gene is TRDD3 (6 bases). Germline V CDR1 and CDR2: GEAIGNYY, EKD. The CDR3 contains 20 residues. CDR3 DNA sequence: TGTGCCTGTGATAGCCTAATGAGAGATACGAAGTCCTGGGACACCCGACAGACGTTTTTC. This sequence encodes CACDSLMRDTKSWDTRQTFF.

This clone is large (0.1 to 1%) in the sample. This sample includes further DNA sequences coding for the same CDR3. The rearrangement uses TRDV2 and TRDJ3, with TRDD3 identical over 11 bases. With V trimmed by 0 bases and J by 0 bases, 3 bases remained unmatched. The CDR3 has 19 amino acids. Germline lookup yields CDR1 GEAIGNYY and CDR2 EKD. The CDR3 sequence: CACDTVLGDSSWDTRQMFF. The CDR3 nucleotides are TGTGCCTGTGACACCGTACTGGGGGATAGCTCCTGGGACACCCGACAGATGTTTTTC.

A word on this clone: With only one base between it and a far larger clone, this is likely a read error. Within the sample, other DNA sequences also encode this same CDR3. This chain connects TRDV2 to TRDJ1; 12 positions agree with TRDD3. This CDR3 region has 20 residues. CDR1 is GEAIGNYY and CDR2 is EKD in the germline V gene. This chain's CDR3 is CACDTVGATGGYSYTDKLIF. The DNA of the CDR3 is TGTGCCTGTGACACCGTTGGAGCGACTGGGGGATACTCCTACACCGATAAACTTATCTTT.

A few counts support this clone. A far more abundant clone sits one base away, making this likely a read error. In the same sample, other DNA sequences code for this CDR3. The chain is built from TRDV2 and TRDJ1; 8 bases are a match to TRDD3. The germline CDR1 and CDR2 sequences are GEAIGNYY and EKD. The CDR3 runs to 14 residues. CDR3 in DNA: TGTGCCTGCGACACTTGGGGGATGACCGATAAACTCATCTTT. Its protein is CACDTWGMTDKLIF.

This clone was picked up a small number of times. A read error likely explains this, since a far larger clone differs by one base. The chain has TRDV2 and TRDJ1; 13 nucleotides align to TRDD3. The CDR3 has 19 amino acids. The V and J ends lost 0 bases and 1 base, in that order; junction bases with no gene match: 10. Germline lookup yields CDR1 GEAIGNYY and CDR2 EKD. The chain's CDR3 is CACDTLLLGDTGLTDKLIF. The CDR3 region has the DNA TGTGCCTGTGACACCCTTTTACTGGGGGATACGGGGCTCACCGATAAACTCATCTTT.

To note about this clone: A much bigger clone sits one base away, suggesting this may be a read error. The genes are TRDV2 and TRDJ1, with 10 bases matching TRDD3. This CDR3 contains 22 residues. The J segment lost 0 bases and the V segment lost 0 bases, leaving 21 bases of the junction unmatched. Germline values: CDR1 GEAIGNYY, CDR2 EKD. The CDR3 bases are TGTGCCTGTGACACCGGTAGCCTGCTTACCGTACTGGGGGATTTCAACACCGATAAACTCATCTTT. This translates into CACDTGSLLTVLGDFNTDKLIF.

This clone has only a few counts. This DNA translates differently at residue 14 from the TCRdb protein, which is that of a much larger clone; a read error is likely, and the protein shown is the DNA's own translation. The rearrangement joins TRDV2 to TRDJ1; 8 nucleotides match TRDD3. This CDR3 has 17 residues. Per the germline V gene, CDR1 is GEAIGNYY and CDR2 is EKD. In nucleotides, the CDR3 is TGTGCCTGTGACACCCTTACTGGGGGCCCGTACACCGATAGACTCATCTTT. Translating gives CACDTLTGGPYTDRLIF.

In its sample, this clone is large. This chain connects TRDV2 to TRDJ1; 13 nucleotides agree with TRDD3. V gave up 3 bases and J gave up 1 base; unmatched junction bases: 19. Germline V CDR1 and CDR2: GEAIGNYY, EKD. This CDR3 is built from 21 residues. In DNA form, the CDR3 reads TGTGCCTGTGACGCCCTCCTACGTGCCCAACTGGGGGATACGACCACCGATAAACTCATCTTT. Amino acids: CACDALLRAQLGDTTTDKLIF.

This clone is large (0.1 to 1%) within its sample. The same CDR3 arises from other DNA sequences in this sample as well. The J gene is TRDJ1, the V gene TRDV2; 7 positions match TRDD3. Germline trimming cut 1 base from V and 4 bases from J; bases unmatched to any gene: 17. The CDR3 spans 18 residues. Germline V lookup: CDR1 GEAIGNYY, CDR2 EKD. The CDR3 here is CACDTLGGTSTGGDKLIF. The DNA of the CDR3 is TGTGCCTGTGACACTCTGGGGGGCACCTCCACCGGTGGCGATAAACTCATCTTT.

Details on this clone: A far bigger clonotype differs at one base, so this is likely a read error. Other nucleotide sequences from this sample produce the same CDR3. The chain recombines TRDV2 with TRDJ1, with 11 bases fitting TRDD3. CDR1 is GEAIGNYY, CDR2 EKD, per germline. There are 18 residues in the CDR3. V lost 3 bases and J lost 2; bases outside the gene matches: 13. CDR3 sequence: CACDEVGDTRKGTDKLIF. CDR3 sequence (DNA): TGTGCCTGTGACGAGGTGGGGGATACGCGGAAAGGAACCGATAAACTCATCTTT.

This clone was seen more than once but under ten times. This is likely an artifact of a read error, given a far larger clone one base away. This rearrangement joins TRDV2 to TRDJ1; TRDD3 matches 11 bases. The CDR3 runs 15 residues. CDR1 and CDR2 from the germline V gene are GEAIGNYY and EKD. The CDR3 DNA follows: TGTGCCTGTGACGTACTGGGGGATAGGACCGATAAACCCATCTTT. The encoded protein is CACDVLGDRTDKPIF.